The present entry profiles one T cell receptor (beta chain) with its context. This receptor's antigen is unknown. No per-base quality is available; no much larger clone lies one base away. In the prospective study, participants were about 18 to 89 years old, resided in around 25 geographic areas of the United States, and were enrolled through a virtual design. In the prospective study, cohorts were assigned on the basis of participant-reported clinical history obtained from a screening survey and a study questionnaire. Recovered participants in ImmuneRACE Cohort 3 were defined as having two consecutive negative NP/OP PCR tests, clearance from a healthcare professional, or resolution of symptoms. In the prospective study, whole blood, serum and a nasopharyngeal or oropharyngeal swab were collected from each participant by mobile phlebotomists. Prospective study participants could optionally give additional blood draws and questionnaires over an approximately 2-month period. Prospective study blood samples were shipped either frozen or at room temperature before DNA extraction.

TCRbeta CDR3 regions were amplified from genomic DNA using the immunoSEQ Assay, a bias-controlled multiplex PCR. The paper's processing steps were these. Nucleated cell counts per sample were estimated from amplification of reference gene primers within the assay. To quantify the absolute abundance of each unique TCRbeta CDR3 rearrangement, sequence reads were collapsed and filtered. For each sample, productive Simpson clonality was calculated as the square root of Simpson's diversity index over productive rearrangements. Held by TCRdb, this immuneACCESS table contains in-frame sequences only and omits some clones. Under half of the omission traces to an unresolved V gene where checked; the cause of the rest is unknown. V, J and clone size reflect that table, while D and trimming were determined from the DNA. This sample gives around 160,000 clones in total; roughly 80% of them show up just once. Jointly, the top ten make up 3% to 3.5% of the sample.

The record originates from a study of blood T cell repertoires in COVID-19 (dated by TCRdb to about 2020). At the level of the whole study: Collaborator samples came from the United States, Italy and Spain and covered acute and convalescent phases of COVID-19. The prospective study material was composed of cDNA or gDNA derived from T cells, B-cell-depleted T cells, or PBMCs. Deeply sampled blood TCRbeta repertoires from subjects exposed to, actively infected with, or recovered from COVID-19 were included in the dataset. The repertoires were released in a freely available public database intended as a resource for research on the immune response to SARS-CoV-2. The samples were drawn from two sources: the first 160 participants of the ongoing ImmuneRACE study, and 1,200 or so subjects contributed by 6 global collaborators. The sample metadata nearly always contained a de-identified subject ID, COVID-19 status, age in years and sex. Where available, HLA class I and class II types were obtained from metadata supplied by the sample provider rather than from assay-based typing.

As encoded in the germline V gene, CDR1 is SNHLY while CDR2 is FYNNEI. Including the terminal cysteine and phenylalanine, the CDR3 comprises 16 residues. Just CDR3 DNA is preserved here, 48 bases in frame from base 1. Ends trimmed: V by 6 bases, J by 2 bases; bases unmatched to a gene: 13. The paper as a whole reports these results and caveats: Clinical and demographic metadata were provided uncurated, with the amount varying by source and participant.

The sample taken for sequencing was PBMCs or T cells enriched from blood (not recorded which). This receptor was obtained from a woman in her sixties or seventies who had recovered from COVID-19. The V and J segments used are TRBV2 and TRBJ2-7, with 7 middle bases fitting TRBD1. In nucleotide form, the sequence is TGTGCCAGCAGGCCCCCAGGGGGACAGAAGACCTACGAGCAGTACTTC. This translates into CASRPPGGQKTYEQYF.